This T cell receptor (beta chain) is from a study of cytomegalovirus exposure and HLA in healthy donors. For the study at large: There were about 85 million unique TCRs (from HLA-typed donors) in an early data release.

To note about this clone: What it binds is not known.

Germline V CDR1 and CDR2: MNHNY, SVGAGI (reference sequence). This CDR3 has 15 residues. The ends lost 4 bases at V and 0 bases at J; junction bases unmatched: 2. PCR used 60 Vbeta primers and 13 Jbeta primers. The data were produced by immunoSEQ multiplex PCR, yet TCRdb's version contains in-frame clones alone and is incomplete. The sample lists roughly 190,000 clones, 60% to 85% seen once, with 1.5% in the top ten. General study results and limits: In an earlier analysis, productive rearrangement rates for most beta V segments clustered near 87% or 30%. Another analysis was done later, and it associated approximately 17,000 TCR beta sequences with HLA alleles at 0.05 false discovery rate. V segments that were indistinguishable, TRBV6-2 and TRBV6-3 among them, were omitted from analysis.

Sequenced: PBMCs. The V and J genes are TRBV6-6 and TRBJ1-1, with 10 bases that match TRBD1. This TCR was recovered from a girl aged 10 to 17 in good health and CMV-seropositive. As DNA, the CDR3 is TGTGCCAGCAGTTCGGGACAGGGGATGAACACTGAAGCTTTCTTT. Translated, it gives CASSSGQGMNTEAFF.